The rows below give T cell receptor beta chains drawn from one sample of a study of T-cell reconstitution after alpha-beta-depleted transplantation in children. Using its own MiXCR run on the PCR reads, TCRdb lists one record per CDR3 protein. The sample yields about 610,000 distinct CDR3 sequences, 10% to 13% seen once. This specimen consisted of PBMCs from the stem cell graft donor, obtained from the stem cell graft. These receptors were obtained from a human donor who donated a stem cell graft to a child with acute myeloid leukemia. Each CDR3 is given with its conserved first and last residue. The D gene is left open where the match is weak. Rows give clone size only sometimes, using once, few, many, or a class for an expanded clone.

CDR3 length,clone size,J gene,V gene,D gene,CDR3 DNA,CDR3 protein
15,few,TRBJ2-5,TRBV7-2,TRBD2,TGTGCCAGCAGCGGCGGACTAGCGGGGCTCGGGACCCAGTACTTC,CASSGGLAGLGTQYF
13,-,TRBJ2-7,TRBV3-1,-,TGTGCCAGCAGTCAGTCCCAAGGCGGCGAGCAGTACTTC,CASSQSQGGEQYF
14,many,TRBJ1-2,TRBV7-9,-,TGTGCCAGCAGCTTAGCGCAGGACCTCTATGGCTACACCTTC,CASSLAQDLYGYTF
19,few,TRBJ2-3,TRBV20-1,TRBD1,TGCAGTGCTAGAGGCAGGGACAGGGTTACAGGGGGTAGGACAGATACGCAGTATTTT,CSARGRDRVTGGRTDTQYF
19,-,TRBJ2-1,TRBV4-2,TRBD2,TGTGCCAGCAGCCGTAGCGGGAGATTGGGGGGACAGCAATACAATGAGCAGTTCTTC,CASSRSGRLGGQQYNEQFF
16,many,TRBJ2-3,TRBV7-8,TRBD2,TGTGCCAGCAGCACGGGACTAGCGGGAGGTACAGATACGCAGTATTTT,CASSTGLAGGTDTQYF
15,-,TRBJ1-1,TRBV12-3/TRBV12-4,TRBD1,TGTGCCAGCAGTTCAGGCAGGGGGAAGGACACTGAAGCTTTCTTT,CASSSGRGKDTEAFF
15,few,TRBJ2-5,TRBV5-1,-,TGCGCCAGCAGCTTGGAGGGAGGAGCCCCAGAGACCCAGTACTTC,CASSLEGGAPETQYF
12,few,TRBJ2-5,TRBV24-1,TRBD1,TGTGCCACGGGACAGGGTCTAGAGACCCAGTACTTC,CATGQGLETQYF
14,few,TRBJ2-7,TRBV28,TRBD2,TGTGCCACTACGGCTAGCGGGAGCTCCTACGAGCAGTACTTC,CATTASGSSYEQYF
14,many,TRBJ1-4,TRBV5-6,TRBD1,TGTGCCAGCAGCCAGGGGGGAGGCGATGAAAAACTGTTTTTT,CASSQGGGDEKLFF
16,-,TRBJ2-3,TRBV5-1,-,TGCGCCAGCAGCGATTGGGGGGGCGCCGTTACAGATACGCAGTATTTT,CASSDWGGAVTDTQYF
15,many,TRBJ2-7,TRBV27,TRBD2,TGTGCCAGCAGTGCCGGGACTAGCGAGGCCTACGAGCAGTACTTC,CASSAGTSEAYEQYF
13,few,TRBJ2-7,TRBV5-6,-,TGTGCCAGCAACCTACAGCCTGCCTACGAGCAGTACTTC,CASNLQPAYEQYF
14,many,TRBJ2-7,TRBV14,TRBD2,TGTGCCAGCAGCCCGGGGGGACTACCTTACGAGCAGTACTTC,CASSPGGLPYEQYF
15,-,TRBJ1-1,TRBV6-5,-,TGTGCCAGCAGTTACTCGACCAGGAGGAGCACTGAAGCTTTCTTT,CASSYSTRRSTEAFF
16,-,TRBJ2-1,TRBV24-1,-,TGTGCCACCAGTGATTTCAGCGGAGGGATTAACAATGAGCAGTTCTTC,CATSDFSGGINNEQFF
12,many,TRBJ2-1,TRBV19,-,TGTGCCAGTAGTGAGGGCTACAATGAGCAGTTCTTC,CASSEGYNEQFF
13,-,TRBJ1-1,TRBV20-1,-,TGCAGTGCTAAAGAGGTTTTGAACACTGAAGCTTTCTTT,CSAKEVLNTEAFF
15,few,TRBJ2-7,TRBV27,-,TGTGCCAGCGGCAGCGAACGACCGGCGACTTACGAGCAGTACTTC,CASGSERPATYEQYF
16,few,TRBJ2-7,TRBV10-3,-,TGTGCCATCAGTGAACGCCGGGACACCCTTTCCTACGAGCAGTACTTC,CAISERRDTLSYEQYF
13,-,TRBJ1-4,TRBV20-1,TRBD1,TGCAGTGCTAGAACAGGGGGCGGTGAAAAACTGTTTTTT,CSARTGGGEKLFF
16,many,TRBJ1-5,TRBV6-2/TRBV6-3,-,TGTGCCAGCAGTTACTCGAACGCAGGCAGGCATCAGCCCCAGCATTTT,CASSYSNAGRHQPQHF
16,many,TRBJ2-5,TRBV5-1,TRBD2,TGCGCCAGCAGCTTCGGGACTAGCGGGTACCAAGAGACCCAGTACTTC,CASSFGTSGYQETQYF
11,many,TRBJ2-1,TRBV12-3/TRBV12-4,-,TGTGCCAGTGAGGGCTACAATGAGCAGTTCTTC,CASEGYNEQFF
15,-,TRBJ1-2,TRBV14,TRBD1,TGTGCCAGCAGCCTAGGACAGGGGATGAGCTATGGCTACACCTTC,CASSLGQGMSYGYTF
14,-,TRBJ1-2,TRBV4-3,-,TGCGCCAGCAGCCAAGATCGGTTTAACTATGGCTACACCTTC,CASSQDRFNYGYTF
14,-,TRBJ1-2,TRBV20-1,-,TGCAGTGCCGTAGTCCAAGGGACTCTCTATGGCTACACCTTC,CSAVVQGTLYGYTF
12,many,TRBJ2-7,TRBV15,TRBD1,TGTGCCACCAGCAGGACAGGGGGCGAGCAGTACTTC,CATSRTGGEQYF
16,few,TRBJ2-1,TRBV14,-,TGTGCCAGCAGCCAAACCAGCGGCCTCTCCTACAATGAGCAGTTCTTC,CASSQTSGLSYNEQFF
17,-,TRBJ2-4,TRBV5-6,-,TGTGCCAGCAGCTTTTTGGGAGGAGGTGATGCCAAAAACATTCAGTACTTC,CASSFLGGGDAKNIQYF
14,few,TRBJ2-7,TRBV3-1,TRBD1,TGTGCCAGCAGCCGGCATGACAGGGGCGGGGAGCAGTACTTC,CASSRHDRGGEQYF
17,few,TRBJ2-2,TRBV9,-,-,CASSPWDRALGPGSCFF
13,many,TRBJ2-1,TRBV12-3/TRBV12-4,-,TGTGCCAGCAGGCCCACAACAGGGAATCGGCAGTTCTTC,CASRPTTGNRQFF
14,few,TRBJ2-7,TRBV5-1,-,TGCGCCAGCAGCTTGACAGGGGAGGCCTACGAGCAGTACTTC,CASSLTGEAYEQYF
15,many,TRBJ2-2,TRBV7-2,TRBD2,TGCGCCAGCAGTCTAGCGGGAGGCGGCACCGGGGAGCTGTTTTTT,CASSLAGGGTGELFF
16,-,TRBJ1-4,TRBV10-3,TRBD1,TGTGCCATCAGTGGGGGACAGCTTGCAACTAATGAAAAACTGTATTTT,CAISGGQLATNEKLYF
19,-,TRBJ2-1,TRBV11-2,TRBD2,TGTGCCAGCAGCTCCCCTTTAGCGGGAGAGAAGAGCTCCTACAATGAGCAGTTCTTC,CASSSPLAGEKSSYNEQFF
15,-,TRBJ1-5,TRBV20-1,-,TGCAGTGCACACAACGGGGGGTTTGGCAATCAGCCCCAGCATTTT,CSAHNGGFGNQPQHF
17,-,TRBJ2-1,TRBV20-1,TRBD2,TGCAGTGCTACCCCCGGGACTAGCGGAACCTCCTACAATGAGCAGTTCTTC,CSATPGTSGTSYNEQFF
16,few,TRBJ2-3,TRBV2,-,TGTGCCAGCAGTGATCCGGCTAGTACCCTCACAGATACGCAGTATTTT,CASSDPASTLTDTQYF
15,many,TRBJ2-3,TRBV6-1,-,TGTGCCAGCATTGCGGACTACCTCGATGCAGATACGCAGTATTTT,CASIADYLDADTQYF
15,-,TRBJ2-4,TRBV12-3/TRBV12-4,TRBD2,TGTGCCAGCAGTTTTTTGCGGGAGGGAAAAAACATTCAGTACTTC,CASSFLREGKNIQYF
18,few,TRBJ2-3,TRBV3-1,-,TGTGCCAGCAGCAAACGGTCACGAGGGGGGGCTGGAACAGATACGCAGTATTTT,CASSKRSRGGAGTDTQYF